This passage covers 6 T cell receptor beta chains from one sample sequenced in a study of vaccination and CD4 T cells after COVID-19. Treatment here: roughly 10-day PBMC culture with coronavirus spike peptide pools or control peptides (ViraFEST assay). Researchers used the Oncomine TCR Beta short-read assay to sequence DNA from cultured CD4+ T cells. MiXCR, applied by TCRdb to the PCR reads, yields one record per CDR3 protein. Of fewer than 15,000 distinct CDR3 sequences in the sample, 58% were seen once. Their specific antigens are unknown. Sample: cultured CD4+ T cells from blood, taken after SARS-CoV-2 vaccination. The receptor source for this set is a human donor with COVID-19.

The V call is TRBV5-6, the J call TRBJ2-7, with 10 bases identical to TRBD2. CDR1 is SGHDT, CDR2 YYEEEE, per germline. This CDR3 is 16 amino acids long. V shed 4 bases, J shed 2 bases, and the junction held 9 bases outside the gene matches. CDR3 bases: TGTGCCAGCAGCCCCCGGCTAGCGGGGGCCCCCTACGAGCAGTACTTC. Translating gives CASSPRLAGAPYEQYF. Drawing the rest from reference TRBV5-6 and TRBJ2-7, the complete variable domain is DAGVTQSPTHLIKTRGQQVTLRCSPKSGHDTVSWYQQALGQGPQFIFQYYEEEERQRGNFPDRFSGHQFPNYSSELNVNALLLGDSALYLCASSPRLAGAPYEQYFGPGTRLTVT.

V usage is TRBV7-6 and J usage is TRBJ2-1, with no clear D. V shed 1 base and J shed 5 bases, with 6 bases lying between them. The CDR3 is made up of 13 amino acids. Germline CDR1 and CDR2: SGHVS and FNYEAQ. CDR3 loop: CASSLGPDNEQFF. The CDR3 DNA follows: TGTGCCAGCAGCTTAGGCCCAGACAATGAGCAGTTCTTC. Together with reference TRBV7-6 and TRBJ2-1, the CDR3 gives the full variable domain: GAGVSQSPRYKVTKRGQDVALRCDPISGHVSLYWYRQALGQGPEFLTYFNYEAQQDKSGLPNDRFSAERPEGSISTLTIQRTEQRDSAMYRCASSLGPDNEQFFGPGTRLTVL.

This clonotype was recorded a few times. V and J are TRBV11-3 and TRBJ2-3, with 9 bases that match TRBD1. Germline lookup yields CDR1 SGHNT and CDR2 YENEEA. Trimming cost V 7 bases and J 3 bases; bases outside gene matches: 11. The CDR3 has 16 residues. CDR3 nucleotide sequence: TGTGCCAGCACCTTGGGACAGGGAAGGAGTACAGATACGCAGTATTTT. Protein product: CASTLGQGRSTDTQYF.

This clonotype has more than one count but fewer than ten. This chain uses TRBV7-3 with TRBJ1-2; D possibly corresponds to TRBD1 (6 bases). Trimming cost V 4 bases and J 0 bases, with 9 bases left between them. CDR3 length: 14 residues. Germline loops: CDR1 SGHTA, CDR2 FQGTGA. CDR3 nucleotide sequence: TGTGCCAGCAGCTCAGGGGTGTCTAACTATGGCTACACCTTC. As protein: CASSSGVSNYGYTF.

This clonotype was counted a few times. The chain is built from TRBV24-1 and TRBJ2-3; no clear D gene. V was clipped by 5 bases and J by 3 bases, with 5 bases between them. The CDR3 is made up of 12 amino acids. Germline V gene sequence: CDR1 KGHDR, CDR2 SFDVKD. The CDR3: CATSARTDTQYF. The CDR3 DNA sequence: TGTGCCACCAGTGCACGGACAGATACGCAGTATTTT.

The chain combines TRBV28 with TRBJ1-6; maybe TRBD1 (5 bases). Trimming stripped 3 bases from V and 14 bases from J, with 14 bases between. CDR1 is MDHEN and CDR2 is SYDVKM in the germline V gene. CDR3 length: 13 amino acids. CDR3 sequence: CASSLAAGIALHF. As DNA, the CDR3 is TGTGCCAGCAGTTTGGCTGCAGGGATAGCCCTCCACTTT.